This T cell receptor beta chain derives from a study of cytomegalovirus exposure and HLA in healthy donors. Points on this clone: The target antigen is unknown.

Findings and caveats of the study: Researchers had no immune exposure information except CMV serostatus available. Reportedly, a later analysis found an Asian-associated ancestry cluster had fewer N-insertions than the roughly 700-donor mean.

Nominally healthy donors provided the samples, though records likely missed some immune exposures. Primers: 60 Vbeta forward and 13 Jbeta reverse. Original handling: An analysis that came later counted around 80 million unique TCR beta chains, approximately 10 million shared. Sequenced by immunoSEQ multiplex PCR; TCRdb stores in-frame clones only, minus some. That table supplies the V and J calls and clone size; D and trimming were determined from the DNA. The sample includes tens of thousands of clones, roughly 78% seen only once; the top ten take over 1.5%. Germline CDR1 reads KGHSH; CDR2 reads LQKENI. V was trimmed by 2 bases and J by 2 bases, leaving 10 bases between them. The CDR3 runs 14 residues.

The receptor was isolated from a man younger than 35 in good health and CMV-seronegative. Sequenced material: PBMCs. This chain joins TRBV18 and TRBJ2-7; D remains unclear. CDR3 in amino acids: CASSPTQAPYEQYF. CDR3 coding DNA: TGTGCCAGCTCACCAACTCAGGCCCCCTACGAGCAGTACTTC.